The T cell receptor (beta chain) described here comes from a study of human T cells and chemical hapten exposure. Overall study findings and caveats: With DPC sensitization, TCRs exceeding 1 in 1000 frequency showed no change.

TCRdb reprocessed the RACE reads with MiXCR, giving one entry per CDR3 protein. The sample holds 110,000 to 150,000 distinct CDR3 sequences, 12% seen once. J gave up 0 bases and V 7 bases, and 9 bases lay outside the gene matches. This CDR3 is built from 16 residues. CDR1 MNHNS and CDR2 SASEGT come from the germline V gene. Sample time point: patch test 2, 6 weeks after DPC sensitization. Treatment indicated: therapeutic diphenylcyclopropenone sensitization with weekly scalp DPC. Concerning this clonotype itself: What it recognizes is unknown.

The TCR was taken from a woman aged 50 to 60 with alopecia areata. Some clones in this sample may be carry-over from other donors' samples. The chain couples TRBV6-1 to TRBJ2-4, with 7 bases matching TRBD1. The sample in question was whole blood, obtained in connection with sensitization to the hapten diphenylcyclopropenone (DPC). The CDR3 spells CASMTTGTQAKNIQYF. DNA of the CDR3: TGTGCCAGCATGACGACAGGGACACAAGCCAAAAACATTCAGTACTTC.